These 25 T cell receptor beta chains share one sample of origin, sequenced in a study of shared clonotypes between healthy human individuals. Here immunoSEQ multiplex PCR was the method, and the copy in TCRdb shows in-frame clones only, minus some. The data contain under 2,500,000 clones, nearly 97% of them singletons. Sequenced: naive CD4+ T cells sorted from blood. The sample's subset: CD45RA+ positively selected. The receptors stem from a man aged 18 to 35 in good health.

The CDR3 DNA is TGCGCCAGCAGGCACGAACGGGAGCAGTTCTTC. Translated, it gives CASRHEREQFF. The rearrangement joins TRBV10-2 to TRBJ2-1; no clear D. In germline, CDR1 is WSHSY, CDR2 SAAADI. CDR3 length: 11 amino acids. V gave up 6 bases and J gave up 10 bases, with 10 bases separating them.

This chain's CDR3 is CASSWTFYNEQFF. CDR3 coding DNA: TGTGCCAGCAGTTGGACTTTTTACAATGAGCAGTTCTTC. The chain has TRBV2 and TRBJ2-1; possibly TRBD2 for D (5 bases). V was clipped by 5 bases and J by 4 bases, with 9 bases between them. Per the germline V gene, CDR1 is SNHLY and CDR2 is FYNNEI. The CDR3 spans 13 residues.

This clone appeared a single time. The junction shows a germline mismatch at one end, possibly a read error. This rearrangement joins TRBV19 to TRBJ1-5; no clear D. This CDR3 spans 15 amino acids. The V gene's germline CDR1 is LNHDA and CDR2 SQIVND (reference sequence). CDR3 bases: TGTGCCAGTAGTCACACCGAACCTAGCTATCAGCCCCAGCATTTT. Translating it yields CASSHTEPSYQPQHF.

A remark on this clone: The identical CDR3 is also encoded by other nucleotide sequences in the sample. The gene calls are TRBV6-1 and TRBJ1-1; no reliable D call. CDR1 and CDR2 from the germline V gene are MNHNS and SASEGT. V gave up 6 bases and J gave up 1 base, with 9 bases separating them. The CDR3 is made up of 13 amino acids. The CDR3 spells CASRGNSNTEAFF. The CDR3 DNA reads TGTGCCAGCAGAGGCAACTCGAACACTGAAGCTTTCTTT.

The rearrangement uses TRBV5-1 and TRBJ1-6; 7 nucleotides align to TRBD1. Losses at the gene ends were 2 bases for V and 7 bases for J; bases not matched to a gene: 3. The CDR3 covers 14 residues. Germline lookup yields CDR1 SGHRS and CDR2 YFSETQ. The CDR3 loop is CASSFGQENSPLHF. Here the CDR3 DNA reads TGCGCCAGCAGCTTTGGACAGGAGAATTCACCCCTCCACTTT.

This chain uses TRBV18 with TRBJ2-2, with D unclear. The CDR3 covers 16 residues. CDR1 is KGHSH and CDR2 is LQKENI in the germline V gene. Deletions cut 3 bases from V and 4 bases from J, with 15 bases between. The CDR3 spells CASSPTARESTGELFF. The CDR3 region has the DNA TGTGCCAGCTCACCTACAGCAAGGGAAAGCACCGGGGAGCTGTTTTTT.

This rearrangement joins TRBV7-9 to TRBJ2-7, with TRBD2 matching 11 bases. The CDR3 runs to 18 residues. From germline, CDR1 is SEHNR and CDR2 FQNEAQ (reference sequence). The V segment lost 5 bases and the J segment 2 bases; nucleotides outside the gene matches: 14. CDR3 residues: CASSTDQLAGDLTYEQYF. CDR3 DNA: TGTGCCAGCAGCACGGACCAACTAGCGGGAGACCTAACCTACGAGCAGTACTTC.

The sample holds a few counts of this clone. V gene TRBV4-3 combines with J gene TRBJ1-2; a weak D match, TRBD1 (5 bases). The CDR3 covers 16 residues. In germline, CDR1 is LGHNA, CDR2 YSLEER. The V and J ends lost 0 bases and 4 bases respectively, with 15 bases between them. This CDR3 reads CASSQERFGAGYGYTF. In DNA, the CDR3 is TGCGCCAGCAGCCAAGAACGGTTCGGGGCGGGCTATGGCTACACCTTC.

This chain uses TRBV6-5 with TRBJ1-2, with D possibly matching TRBD1 (6 bases). This CDR3 has 14 residues. CDR1 and CDR2 from the germline V gene are MNHEY and SVGAGI. Trimming took 2 bases from V and 4 from J, leaving 11 bases between them. DNA of the CDR3: TGTGCCAGCAGTTACGGGGGCGTTGGCTATGGCTACACCTTC. Its protein is CASSYGGVGYGYTF.

V is TRBV5-8 and J is TRBJ2-1; 7 bases are a match to TRBD1. The V gene's germline CDR1 is SGHTS and CDR2 YDEGEE. The CDR3 is 16 residues long. V was pared by 3 bases and J by 8 bases, with 14 bases of the junction left unmatched. CDR3 loop: CASSSGDRHYQDEQFF. Here the CDR3 DNA reads TGTGCCAGCAGCTCCGGGGACAGACACTACCAGGATGAGCAGTTCTTC.

As to this clone: In the same sample, other DNA sequences code for this CDR3. The chain has TRBV9 and TRBJ2-7, with TRBD1 matching 9 bases. The J segment lost 2 bases and the V segment lost 0 bases, leaving 3 bases of the junction unmatched. This CDR3 comprises 15 residues. CDR1 and CDR2 (germline): SGDLS, YYNGEE. The CDR3 region is CASSVAGTGTYEQYF. The DNA of the CDR3 is TGTGCCAGCAGCGTAGCCGGGACAGGGACCTACGAGCAGTACTTC.

This chain uses TRBV5-4 with TRBJ1-5; D is unresolved. CDR1 is SGHNT, CDR2 YYREEE, per germline (reference sequence). This CDR3 contains 16 residues. The V end lost 0 bases, the J end lost 0 bases, and 10 bases lay between the germline ends. The CDR3 nucleotides read TGTGCCAGCAGCTTGGCCCCGGGTTTTAGCAATCAGCCCCAGCATTTT. It translates to CASSLAPGFSNQPQHF.

The CDR3 nucleotides are TGTGCCAGTAGTATCCGGGATGAGGGTTCCTCCCACAGGGGCCGCTCACCCCTCCACTTT. Encoded protein: CASSIRDEGSSHRGRSPLHF. This chain connects TRBV19 to TRBJ1-6; 7 bases are a match to TRBD1. Germline V gene sequence: CDR1 LNHDA, CDR2 SQIVND (reference sequence). The ends lost 3 bases at V and 10 bases at J; junction bases unmatched: 24. This CDR3 contains 20 residues. The full variable domain, its missing parts supplied by reference TRBV19 and TRBJ1-6, is DGGITQSPKYLFRKEGQNVTLSCEQNLNHDAMYWYRQDPGQGLRLIYYSQIVNDFQKGDIAEGYSVSREKKESFPLTVTSAQKNPTAFYLCASSIRDEGSSHRGRSPLHFGNGTRLTVT.

This clone has only one observation. The chain has TRBV28 and TRBJ1-4; D gene uncertain. V dropped 6 bases and J dropped 0 bases, with 8 bases sitting between them. Germline values: CDR1 MDHEN, CDR2 SYDVKM. The CDR3 runs to 14 residues. In DNA, the CDR3 is TGTGCCAGCAGGGCTCTTGCAACTAATGAAAAACTGTTTTTT. Translating it yields CASRALATNEKLFF. Together with reference TRBV28 and TRBJ1-4, the CDR3 gives the full variable domain: DVKVTQSSRYLVKRTGEKVFLECVQDMDHENMFWYRQDPGLGLRLIYFSYDVKMKEKGDIPEGYSVSREKKERFSLILESASTNQTSMYLCASRALATNEKLFFGSGTQLSVL.

The chain is built from TRBV18 and TRBJ2-2, with 7 nucleotides matching TRBD2. Germline V gene lookup returns CDR1 KGHSH and CDR2 LQKENI. The CDR3 has 15 amino acids. With 3 bases clipped from V and 4 bases from J, the junction kept 5 bases outside the gene matches. The DNA of the CDR3 is TGTGCCAGCTCACCCTCGGGACTACCCACCGGGGAGCTGTTTTTT. This codes for CASSPSGLPTGELFF.

The chain is built from TRBV5-1 and TRBJ2-1; 7 positions match TRBD1. V gave up 5 bases and J gave up 0 bases; unmatched junction bases: 8. This CDR3 is 16 amino acids long. From germline, CDR1 is SGHRS and CDR2 YFSETQ. The CDR3 DNA reads as TGCGCCAGCAGGTCAGGGGGTTTCAGCTCCTACAATGAGCAGTTCTTC. Protein sequence: CASRSGGFSSYNEQFF.

The chain carries TRBV29-1 and TRBJ1-1; tentatively, D is TRBD1 (6 bases). Trimming removed 3 bases at V and 7 bases at J, with 15 bases between. This CDR3 is built from 13 residues. Germline CDR1 reads SQVTM; CDR2 reads ANQGSEA. The CDR3 region has the DNA TGCAGCGTTGATGCAGGGGAAGGGAGTGAAGCTTTCTTT. Translating gives CSVDAGEGSEAFF.

In its sample, this clone was seen a few times. The chain recombines TRBV28 with TRBJ1-2, with D unclear. The V gene lost 5 bases and the J gene lost 2 bases, with 12 bases spanning the gap. Per germline, CDR1 MDHEN and CDR2 SYDVKM. The CDR3 is 14 amino acids. The DNA for the CDR3 is TGTGCCAGCAGTCTTAACAGTCCAAACTATGGCTACACCTTC. Amino acid sequence: CASSLNSPNYGYTF.

The rearrangement links TRBV5-1 to TRBJ2-3; D might be TRBD1 or TRBD2, each matching 5 bases. V dropped 4 bases and J dropped 0 bases, with 15 bases sitting between them. The germline gives CDR1 SGHRS, CDR2 YFSETQ. CDR3 length equals 16 residues. DNA of the CDR3: TGCGCCAGCAGCCCCTTGGGGTGGGGGAGCACAGATACGCAGTATTTT. Amino acid sequence: CASSPLGWGSTDTQYF.

The gene calls are TRBV5-1 and TRBJ2-1; 8 bases agree with TRBD2. CDR3 length: 17 amino acids. Unmatched junction bases numbered 8, after V lost 1 base and J lost 2 bases. Germline V gene data show CDR1 as SGHRS and CDR2 as YFSETQ. CDR3 in amino acids: CASSLSLSGSTYNEQFF. The CDR3 nucleotides are TGCGCCAGCAGCTTGAGTTTAAGCGGGAGCACCTACAATGAGCAGTTCTTC.

The chain links TRBV11-2 to TRBJ2-3; D gene ambiguous. The CDR3 sequence is 12 residues long. Germline-derived CDR1 and CDR2 are SGHAT and FQNNGV. Trimming took off 5 bases at V and 2 bases at J, with 5 bases between the two ends. CDR3 sequence reads: CASSPDTDTQYF. The DNA of the CDR3 is TGTGCCAGCAGCCCCGACACAGATACGCAGTATTTT.

Comments on this clone: Additional DNA sequences in this sample encode the identical CDR3. V is TRBV18 and J is TRBJ2-7; D gene ambiguous. The CDR3 extends over 11 amino acids. Germline V CDR1 and CDR2: KGHSH, LQKENI. Trimming removed 6 bases at V and 4 bases at J, with 7 bases between. The CDR3 sequence is CASSSVYEQYF. The CDR3 DNA sequence: TGTGCCAGCTCCTCCGTATACGAGCAGTACTTC.

The chain recombines TRBV5-1 with TRBJ1-1, with D unclear. The germline gives CDR1 SGHRS, CDR2 YFSETQ. V was shortened by 4 bases and J by 0 bases, with 13 bases between the two germline ends. The CDR3 is 15 amino acids. Written as DNA, the CDR3 is TGCGCCAGCAGCCTACTACAGCATCTGAACACTGAAGCTTTCTTT. Translation gives CASSLLQHLNTEAFF.

This sequence joins TRBV5-1 and TRBJ2-2; TRBD2 aligns across 9 bases. From germline, CDR1 is SGHRS and CDR2 YFSETQ. This CDR3 has 15 amino acids. The V gene end was trimmed by 4 bases and the J gene end by 7 bases; junction bases not matched to a gene: 8. The CDR3 coding sequence is TGCGCCAGCAGCCTAGGCGGGAGGGCCAACGGGGAGCTGTTTTTT. Residues: CASSLGGRANGELFF.

This clone was observed a single time. The rearrangement links TRBV5-1 to TRBJ2-2, with D possibly being TRBD2 (6 bases). The ends were cut back, 5 bases at V and 3 bases at J, with 17 bases in the middle. This CDR3 region has 16 residues. Germline-derived CDR1 and CDR2 are SGHRS and YFSETQ. As DNA, the CDR3 is TGCGCCAGCAGGGCAGCGGGCAAGGAAGACACCGGGGAGCTGTTTTTT. As protein: CASRAAGKEDTGELFF. Drawing the rest from reference TRBV5-1 and TRBJ2-2, the complete variable domain is KAGVTQTPRYLIKTRGQQVTLSCSPISGHRSVSWYQQTPGQGLQFLFEYFSETQRNKGNFPGRFSGRQFSNSRSEMNVSTLELGDSALYLCASRAAGKEDTGELFFGEGSRLTVL.